Shown below are 24 T cell receptor beta chains from a single sample sequenced in a study of blood T cell repertoires in COVID-19. The assay was immunoSEQ multiplex PCR, and TCRdb's table has in-frame clones only and misses some. Of roughly 24,000 clones in the sample, about 91% were seen once. Source material: peripheral blood. These receptors all stem from a human donor in a cohort sampled during active COVID-19.

This clone showed up just once. The chain links TRBV5-5 to TRBJ2-6, with 10 bases fitting TRBD1. This CDR3 has 19 residues. The V gene end was trimmed by 4 bases and the J gene end by 0 bases; junction bases not matched to a gene: 10. Germline V gives CDR1 SGHKS, CDR2 YYEKEE (reference sequence). CDR3 in amino acids: CASSKPGQGGSSGANVLTF. As DNA, the CDR3 is TGTGCCAGCAGCAAACCTGGACAGGGGGGGAGCTCTGGGGCCAACGTCCTGACTTTC.

The chain links TRBV27 to TRBJ2-7, with TRBD2 as a possible D gene (5 bases). Between the trimmed V and J ends, which lost 8 bases and 0 bases, there was a span of 14 bases. CDR1 MNHEY and CDR2 SMNVEV come from the germline V gene (reference sequence). This CDR3 comprises 14 residues. The CDR3, as DNA: TGTGCCAGCGGACGAAGTGGGAGCTCCTACGAGCAGTACTTC. Residues: CASGRSGSSYEQYF.

The chain combines TRBV28 with TRBJ1-2, with unresolved D. Germline V CDR1 and CDR2: MDHEN, SYDVKM. The V and J ends lost 4 bases and 4 bases respectively, with 10 bases between them. The CDR3 is 13 amino acids. In DNA form, the CDR3 reads TGTGCCAGCAGTTCCCCTCCCGGCTATGGCTACACCTTC. Protein product: CASSSPPGYGYTF.

This clone was counted a single time. The chain has TRBV15 and TRBJ2-7; 7 bases match TRBD1. J was trimmed by 1 base and V by 5 bases; bases with no gene match: 5. The CDR3 is 14 residues long. Per germline, CDR1 LNHNV and CDR2 YYDKDF (reference sequence). CDR3 sequence (DNA): TGTGCCACCAGCCCACGACAGGGATCCTACGAGCAGTACTTC. This translates into CATSPRQGSYEQYF. Variable domain in full (rest from reference TRBV15 and TRBJ2-7): DAMVIQNPRYQVTQFGKPVTLSCSQTLNHNVMYWYQQKSSQAPKLLFHYYDKDFNNEADTPDNFQSRRPNTSFCFLDIRSPGLGDTAMYLCATSPRQGSYEQYFGPGTRLTVT.

The gene calls are TRBV9 and TRBJ2-1; D may be TRBD1 (6 bases). This CDR3 comprises 14 residues. Germline lookup yields CDR1 SGDLS and CDR2 YYNGEE. Trimming stripped 0 bases from V and 6 bases from J, with 10 bases between. CDR3 in amino acids: CASSVGTASNEQFF. CDR3 in DNA: TGTGCCAGCAGCGTAGGGACAGCTAGCAATGAGCAGTTCTTC.

V is TRBV28 and J is TRBJ1-2, with TRBD1 matching 8 bases. Germline V gene sequence: CDR1 MDHEN, CDR2 SYDVKM. The V and J ends lost 6 bases and 6 bases, in that order; junction bases with no gene match: 12. This CDR3 is 15 amino acids long. The DNA for the CDR3 is TGTGCCAGCAGATCGGGGACAGGCGGTGTAAATGGCTACACCTTC. It yields the protein CASRSGTGGVNGYTF.

This clone occurred once. This sequence joins TRBV7-2 and TRBJ1-2; D is perhaps TRBD1 (5 bases). Germline loops: CDR1 SGHTA, CDR2 FQGNSA. CDR3 length: 15 residues. Trimming removed 0 bases from V and 4 bases from J, with 12 bases in between. The CDR3: CASSLAPQGPYGYTF. CDR3 sequence (DNA): TGTGCCAGCAGCTTAGCGCCCCAGGGCCCCTATGGCTACACCTTC.

CDR3 in amino acids: CASSQADSSRTEAFF. In nucleotides, the CDR3 is TGTGCCAGCAGCCAGGCGGACAGTTCCCGCACTGAAGCTTTCTTT. This chain links TRBV3-1 (or the pseudogene TRBV3-2) with TRBJ1-1, with a tentative D call TRBD1 (6 bases). The CDR3 contains 15 residues. Trimming left V 3 bases short and J 4 bases short, with 15 bases between. CDR1 and CDR2 from the germline V gene are LGHDT and YNNKEL (reference sequence).

V is TRBV24-1 and J is TRBJ2-7; 8 bases agree with TRBD1. Germline lookup yields CDR1 KGHDR and CDR2 SFDVKD. This CDR3 region has 14 residues. Trimming took 4 bases from V and 3 from J; bases not matched to a gene: 4. The CDR3 region has the DNA TGTGCCACCAGTGAGGGTGACAGGGGCTACGAGCAGTACTTC. This codes for CATSEGDRGYEQYF.

This chain uses TRBV6-6 with TRBJ1-5, with TRBD1 identical over 7 bases. This CDR3 region has 16 residues. Germline CDR1 is MNHNY and CDR2 is SVGAGI (reference sequence). After removal of 2 bases from V and 0 bases from J, the junction contained 4 bases not matched to a gene. This chain's CDR3 is CASSYPSGGSNQPQHF. Written as DNA, the CDR3 is TGTGCCAGCAGTTACCCGTCAGGGGGTAGCAATCAGCCCCAGCATTTT.

The rearrangement joins TRBV18 to TRBJ2-5; 8 nucleotides align to TRBD1. The CDR3 spans 14 residues. V was pared by 2 bases and J by 5 bases, with 4 bases of the junction left unmatched. Per the germline V gene, CDR1 is KGHSH and CDR2 is LQKENI. The CDR3 DNA sequence: TGTGCCAGCTCACCAAGGACAGGGCAGGAGACCCAGTACTTC. Translated, it gives CASSPRTGQETQYF.

The V gene is TRBV5-1, the J gene TRBJ1-3; D may be TRBD1 (6 bases). Germline V gene data show CDR1 as SGHRS and CDR2 as YFSETQ. Trimming shortened V by 0 bases and J by 0 bases, and 13 bases separated the two germline ends. The length of the CDR3 is 17 residues. The CDR3 DNA is TGCGCCAGCAGCTTGGTCGGGACACCGATCTCTGGAAACACCATATATTTT. Its translation is CASSLVGTPISGNTIYF.

This clone was detected once. This sequence joins TRBV5-6 and TRBJ1-2, with TRBD1 identical over 8 bases. There are 15 residues in the CDR3. Germline V gene sequence: CDR1 SGHDT, CDR2 YYEEEE. V trimming: 4 bases; J trimming: 3 bases; junction bases outside the gene matches: 8. As DNA, the CDR3 is TGTGCCAGCAGCGCGGACAGGGCGGGGGACTATGGCTACACCTTC. Its protein is CASSADRAGDYGYTF.

In its sample, this clone was seen a few times. The chain's CDR3 is CASSGGTASYEQYF. The CDR3 bases are TGTGCCAGCAGCGGCGGGACGGCCTCCTACGAGCAGTACTTC. The genes are TRBV11-2 and TRBJ2-7; a weak D match, TRBD2 (6 bases). The germline CDR1 and CDR2 sequences are SGHAT and FQNNGV. The CDR3 is made up of 14 amino acids. V gave up 5 bases and J gave up 0 bases, with 11 bases separating them.

This chain links TRBV5-5 with TRBJ2-5, with unresolved D. Trimming stripped 0 bases from V and 5 bases from J, with 17 bases between. Germline V CDR1 and CDR2: SGHKS, YYEKEE (reference sequence). The CDR3 spans 16 residues. In DNA form, the CDR3 reads TGTGCCAGCAGCTTGGCTTATGACCAGGCTCGGGAGACCCAGTACTTC. It encodes CASSLAYDQARETQYF. The whole variable domain, filled in from reference TRBV5-5 and TRBJ2-5, reads DAGVTQSPTHLIKTRGQQVTLRCSPISGHKSVSWYQQVLGQGPQFIFQYYEKEERGRGNFPDRFSARQFPNYSSELNVNALLLGDSALYLCASSLAYDQARETQYFGPGTRLLVL.

V and J are TRBV6-1 and TRBJ1-1; 8 bases line up with TRBD1. Germline loops: CDR1 MNHNS, CDR2 SASEGT. Trimming took 0 bases from V and 5 from J; bases not matched to a gene: 5. The CDR3 spans 15 residues. CDR3 bases: TGTGCCAGCAGTGAAGCAGCGAGACAGGGGACTGAAGCTTTCTTT. This sequence encodes CASSEAARQGTEAFF.

The CDR3 reads CASSLLQGSPNEQFF. Written as DNA, the CDR3 is TGTGCCAGCAGCTTACTGCAGGGCTCCCCCAATGAGCAGTTCTTC. The chain carries TRBV7-6 and TRBJ2-1; perhaps TRBD1 as D (5 bases). Germline V CDR1 and CDR2: SGHVS, FNYEAQ. V dropped 2 bases and J dropped 6 bases, with 14 bases sitting between them. The CDR3 spans 15 residues.

The chain links TRBV7-9 to TRBJ1-1; no reliable D call. Trimming cost V 3 bases and J 4 bases, with 9 bases left between them. Germline assignment: CDR1 SEHNR and CDR2 FQNEAQ (reference sequence). The CDR3 runs to 13 residues. The CDR3 coding sequence is TGTGCCAGCAGCTTTGGAGGTGGCACTGAAGCTTTCTTT. Protein product: CASSFGGGTEAFF.

The chain joins TRBV19 to TRBJ2-1; D remains unclear. Germline-derived CDR1 and CDR2 are LNHDA and SQIVND (reference sequence). The CDR3 consists of 11 residues. Trimming took off 5 bases at V and 7 bases at J, with 6 bases between the two ends. The CDR3 coding sequence is TGTGCCAGTAGTGAGAGGAATGAGCAGTTCTTC. Its protein product is CASSERNEQFF.

This clone was counted a single time. The chain recombines TRBV28 with TRBJ1-5; 7 bases agree with TRBD1. V lost 6 bases to trimming and J lost 3 bases; unmatched junction nucleotides: 5. Germline V gene lookup returns CDR1 MDHEN and CDR2 SYDVKM. The CDR3 totals 14 residues. The CDR3 reads CASRNGQANQPQHF. The CDR3 DNA is TGTGCCAGCAGGAATGGACAGGCCAATCAGCCCCAGCATTTT. Full variable domain (remainder filled in from reference TRBV28 and TRBJ1-5): DVKVTQSSRYLVKRTGEKVFLECVQDMDHENMFWYRQDPGLGLRLIYFSYDVKMKEKGDIPEGYSVSREKKERFSLILESASTNQTSMYLCASRNGQANQPQHFGDGTRLSIL.

The CDR3 coding sequence is TGTGCCAGCAATCGGGGGGGCTACAATGAGCAGTTCTTC. It is translated as CASNRGGYNEQFF. The chain recombines TRBV12-3 or TRBV12-4 with TRBJ2-1, with 8 bases matching TRBD2. The CDR3 spans 13 residues. The V segment lost 7 bases and the J segment 3 bases; nucleotides outside the gene matches: 2.

Within the sample, this clone is medium-sized. The chain combines TRBV28 with TRBJ1-5; D perhaps matches TRBD1 (6 bases). Per the germline V gene, CDR1 is MDHEN and CDR2 is SYDVKM. The CDR3 extends over 14 amino acids. Deletions cut 5 bases from V and 7 bases from J, with 15 bases between. CDR3 sequence reads: CASSPQGLEQPQHF. DNA of the CDR3: TGTGCCAGCAGTCCACAGGGTCTTGAGCAGCCCCAGCATTTT.

J is TRBJ2-7 and V is TRBV24-1, with TRBD1 matching over 8 bases. Germline assignment: CDR1 KGHDR and CDR2 SFDVKD. The length of the CDR3 is 15 residues. Unmatched junction bases numbered 6, after V lost 3 bases and J lost 3 bases. The CDR3 spells CATSDPQGAGYEQYF. DNA of the CDR3: TGTGCCACCAGTGATCCCCAGGGGGCCGGCTACGAGCAGTACTTC.

The V call is TRBV24-1, the J call TRBJ1-2; 8 nucleotides match TRBD1. Germline values: CDR1 KGHDR, CDR2 SFDVKD. Trimming at V came to 3 bases and at J to 7 bases, leaving 9 bases not matched to a gene. The CDR3 spans 15 residues. CDR3 DNA sequence: TGTGCCACCAGTGATACTAGCAGGGGGCGCGGTGGCTACACCTTC. It specifies CATSDTSRGRGGYTF.